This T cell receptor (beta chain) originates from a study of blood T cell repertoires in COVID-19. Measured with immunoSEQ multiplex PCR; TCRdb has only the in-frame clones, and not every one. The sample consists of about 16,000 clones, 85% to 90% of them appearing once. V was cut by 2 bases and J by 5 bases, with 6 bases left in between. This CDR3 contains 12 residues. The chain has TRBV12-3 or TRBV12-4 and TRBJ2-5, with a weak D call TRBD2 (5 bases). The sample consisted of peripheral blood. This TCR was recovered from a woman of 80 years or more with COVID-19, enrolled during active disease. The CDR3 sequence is CASSLRGETQYF. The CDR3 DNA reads TGTGCCAGCAGTTTAAGAGGGGAGACCCAGTACTTC.